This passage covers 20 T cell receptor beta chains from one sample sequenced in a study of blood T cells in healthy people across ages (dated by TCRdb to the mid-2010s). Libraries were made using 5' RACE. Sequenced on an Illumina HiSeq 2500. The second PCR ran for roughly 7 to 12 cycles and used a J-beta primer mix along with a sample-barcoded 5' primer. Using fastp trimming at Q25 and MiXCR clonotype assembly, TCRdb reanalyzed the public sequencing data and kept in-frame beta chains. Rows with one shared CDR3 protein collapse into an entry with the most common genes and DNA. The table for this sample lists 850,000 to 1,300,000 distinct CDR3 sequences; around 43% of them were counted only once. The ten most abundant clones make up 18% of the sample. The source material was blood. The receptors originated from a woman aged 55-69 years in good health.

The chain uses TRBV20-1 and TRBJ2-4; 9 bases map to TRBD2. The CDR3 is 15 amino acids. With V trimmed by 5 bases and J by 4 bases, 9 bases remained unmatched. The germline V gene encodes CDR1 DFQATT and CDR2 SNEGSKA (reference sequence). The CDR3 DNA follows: TGCAGTGCTGGAGGAGGCGGGAGGGCTAAAAACATTCAGTACTTC. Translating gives CSAGGGGRAKNIQYF.

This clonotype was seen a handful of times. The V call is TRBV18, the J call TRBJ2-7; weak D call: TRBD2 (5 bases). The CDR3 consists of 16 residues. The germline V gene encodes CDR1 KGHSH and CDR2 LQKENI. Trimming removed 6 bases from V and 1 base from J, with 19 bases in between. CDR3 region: CASSQTPPEGSYEQYF. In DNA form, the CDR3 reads TGTGCCAGCTCCCAAACGCCGCCAGAGGGTTCCTACGAGCAGTACTTC.

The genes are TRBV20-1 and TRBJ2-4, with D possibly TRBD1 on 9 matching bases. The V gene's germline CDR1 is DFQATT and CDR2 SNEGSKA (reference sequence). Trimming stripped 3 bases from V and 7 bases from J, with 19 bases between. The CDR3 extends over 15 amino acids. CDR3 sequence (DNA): TGCAGTGCTAGTGACACAGGGGGCGGGGGGAACATTCAGTACTTC. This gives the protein CSASDTGGGGNIQYF.

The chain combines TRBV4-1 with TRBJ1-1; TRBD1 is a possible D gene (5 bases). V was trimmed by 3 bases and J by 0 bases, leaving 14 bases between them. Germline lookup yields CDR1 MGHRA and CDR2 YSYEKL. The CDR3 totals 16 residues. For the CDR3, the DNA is TGCGCCAGCAGCCATCGGGACGGGATCATGAACACTGAAGCTTTCTTT. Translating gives CASSHRDGIMNTEAFF.

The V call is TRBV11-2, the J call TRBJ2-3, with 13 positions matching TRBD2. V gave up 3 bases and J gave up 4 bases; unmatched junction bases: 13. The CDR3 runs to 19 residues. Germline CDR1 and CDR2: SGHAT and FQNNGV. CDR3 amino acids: CASSFTGLAGDSYPDTQYF. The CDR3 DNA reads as TGTGCCAGCAGCTTCACAGGACTAGCGGGAGATTCTTACCCAGATACGCAGTATTTT.

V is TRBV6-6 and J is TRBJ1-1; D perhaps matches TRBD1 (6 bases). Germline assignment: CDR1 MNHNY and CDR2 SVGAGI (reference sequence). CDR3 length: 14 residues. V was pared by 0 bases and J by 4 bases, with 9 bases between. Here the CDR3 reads CASSYSTGSTEAFF. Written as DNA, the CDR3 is TGTGCCAGCAGTTACTCCACAGGGTCCACTGAAGCTTTCTTT.

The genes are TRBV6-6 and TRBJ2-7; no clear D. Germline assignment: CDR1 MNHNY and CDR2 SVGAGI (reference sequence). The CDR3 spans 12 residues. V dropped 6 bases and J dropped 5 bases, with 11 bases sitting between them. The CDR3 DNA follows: TGTGCCAGCAGCCGACCCGAGAACGAGCAGTACTTC. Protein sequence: CASSRPENEQYF.

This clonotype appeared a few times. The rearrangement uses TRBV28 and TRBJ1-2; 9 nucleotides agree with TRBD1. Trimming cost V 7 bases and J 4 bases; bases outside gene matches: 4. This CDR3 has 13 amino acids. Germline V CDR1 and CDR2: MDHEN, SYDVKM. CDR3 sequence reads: CASTKDRGYGYTF. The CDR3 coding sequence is TGTGCCAGCACCAAGGACAGGGGCTATGGCTACACCTTC.

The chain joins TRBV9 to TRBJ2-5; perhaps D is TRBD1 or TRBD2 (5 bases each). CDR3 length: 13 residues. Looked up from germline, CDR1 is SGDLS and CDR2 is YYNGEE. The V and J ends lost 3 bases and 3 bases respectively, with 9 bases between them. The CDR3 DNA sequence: TGTGCCAGCAGCGGGGGGACGGAAGAGACCCAGTACTTC. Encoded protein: CASSGGTEETQYF.

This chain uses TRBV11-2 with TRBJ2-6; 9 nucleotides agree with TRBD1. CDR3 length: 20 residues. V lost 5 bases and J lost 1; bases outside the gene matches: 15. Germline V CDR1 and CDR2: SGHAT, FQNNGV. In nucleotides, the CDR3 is TGTGCCAGCAGCCCCAGCCGGGACAGGGCCTTCAATTCTGGGGCCAACGTCCTGACTTTC. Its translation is CASSPSRDRAFNSGANVLTF.

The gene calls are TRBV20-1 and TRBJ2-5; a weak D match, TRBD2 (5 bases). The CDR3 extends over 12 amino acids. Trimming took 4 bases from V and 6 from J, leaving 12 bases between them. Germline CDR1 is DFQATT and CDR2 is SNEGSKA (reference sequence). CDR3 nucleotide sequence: TGCAGTGCTACCGAGGGCCTCAAGACCCAGTACTTC. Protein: CSATEGLKTQYF.

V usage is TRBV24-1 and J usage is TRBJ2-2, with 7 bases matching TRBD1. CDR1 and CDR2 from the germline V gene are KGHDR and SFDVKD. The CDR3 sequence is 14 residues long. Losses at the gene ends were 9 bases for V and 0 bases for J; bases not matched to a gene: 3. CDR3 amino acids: CATGGQPNTGELFF. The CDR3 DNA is TGTGCCACCGGGGGACAGCCGAACACCGGGGAGCTGTTTTTT.

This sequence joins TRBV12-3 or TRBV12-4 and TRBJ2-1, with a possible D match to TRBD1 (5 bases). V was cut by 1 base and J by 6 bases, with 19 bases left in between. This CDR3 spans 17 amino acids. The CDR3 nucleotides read TGTGCCAGCAGTTTAGTCCTCGGCGGATCGCAGGGCAATGAGCAGTTCTTC. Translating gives CASSLVLGGSQGNEQFF.

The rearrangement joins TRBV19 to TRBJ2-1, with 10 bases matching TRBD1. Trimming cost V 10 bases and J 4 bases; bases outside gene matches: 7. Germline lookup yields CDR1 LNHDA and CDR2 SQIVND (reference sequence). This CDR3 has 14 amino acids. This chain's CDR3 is CANQRTGGYNEQFF. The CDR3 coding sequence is TGTGCCAATCAGCGGACAGGGGGGTACAATGAGCAGTTCTTC.

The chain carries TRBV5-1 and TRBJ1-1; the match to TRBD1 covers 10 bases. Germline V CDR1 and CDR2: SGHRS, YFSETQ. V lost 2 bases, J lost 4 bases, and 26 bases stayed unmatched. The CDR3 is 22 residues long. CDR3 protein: CASSLDRQGAVVSPNLGTEAFF. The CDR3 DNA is TGCGCCAGCAGCTTAGACCGACAGGGGGCGGTTGTTTCTCCCAACCTAGGCACTGAAGCTTTCTTT.

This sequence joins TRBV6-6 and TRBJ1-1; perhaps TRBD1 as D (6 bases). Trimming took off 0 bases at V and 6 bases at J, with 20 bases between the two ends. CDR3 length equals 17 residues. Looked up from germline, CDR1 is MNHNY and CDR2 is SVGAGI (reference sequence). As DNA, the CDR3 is TGTGCCAGCAGTTACTCCGGGGACTGGAGTAAGGGGGCTGAAGCTTTCTTT. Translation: CASSYSGDWSKGAEAFF.

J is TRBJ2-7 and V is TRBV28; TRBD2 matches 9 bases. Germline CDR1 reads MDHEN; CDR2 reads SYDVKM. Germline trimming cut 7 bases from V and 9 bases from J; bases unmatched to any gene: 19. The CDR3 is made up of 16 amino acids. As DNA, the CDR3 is TGTGCCAGCAACACGGTCCCGGGACTAGCTCGTACGAGGCAGTACTTC. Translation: CASNTVPGLARTRQYF.

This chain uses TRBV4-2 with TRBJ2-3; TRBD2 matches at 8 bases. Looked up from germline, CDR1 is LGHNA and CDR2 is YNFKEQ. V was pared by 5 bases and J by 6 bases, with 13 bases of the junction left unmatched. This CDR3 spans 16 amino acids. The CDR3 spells CASSVGPGLELDTQYF. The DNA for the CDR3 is TGTGCCAGCAGCGTAGGACCGGGACTAGAATTGGATACGCAGTATTTT.

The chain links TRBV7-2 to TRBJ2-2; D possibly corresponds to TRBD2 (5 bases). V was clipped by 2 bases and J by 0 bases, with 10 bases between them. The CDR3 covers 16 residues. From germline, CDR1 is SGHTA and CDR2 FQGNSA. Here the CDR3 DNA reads TGTGCCAGCAGCTTAATCGGCGGGCCGAACACCGGGGAGCTGTTTTTT. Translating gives CASSLIGGPNTGELFF.

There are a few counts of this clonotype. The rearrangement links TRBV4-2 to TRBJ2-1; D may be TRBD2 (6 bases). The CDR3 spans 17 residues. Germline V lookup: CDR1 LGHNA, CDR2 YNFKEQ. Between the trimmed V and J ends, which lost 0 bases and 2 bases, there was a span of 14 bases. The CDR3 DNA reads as TGTGCCAGCAGCCAAGATGGAGCGGGTGCCCCCTACAATGAGCAGTTCTTC. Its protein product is CASSQDGAGAPYNEQFF.